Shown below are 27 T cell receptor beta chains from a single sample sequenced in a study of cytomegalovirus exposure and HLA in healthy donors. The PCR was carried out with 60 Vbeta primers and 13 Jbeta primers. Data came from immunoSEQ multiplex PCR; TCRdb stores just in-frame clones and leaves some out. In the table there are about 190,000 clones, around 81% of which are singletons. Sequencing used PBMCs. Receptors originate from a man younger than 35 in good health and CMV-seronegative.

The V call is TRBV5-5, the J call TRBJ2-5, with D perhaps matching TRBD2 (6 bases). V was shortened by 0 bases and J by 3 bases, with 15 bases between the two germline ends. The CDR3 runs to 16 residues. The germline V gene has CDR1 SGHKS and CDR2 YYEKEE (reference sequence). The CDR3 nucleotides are TGTGCCAGCAGCTTGGCCGCGGGATCCTGGGAAGAGACCCAGTACTTC. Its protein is CASSLAAGSWEETQYF.

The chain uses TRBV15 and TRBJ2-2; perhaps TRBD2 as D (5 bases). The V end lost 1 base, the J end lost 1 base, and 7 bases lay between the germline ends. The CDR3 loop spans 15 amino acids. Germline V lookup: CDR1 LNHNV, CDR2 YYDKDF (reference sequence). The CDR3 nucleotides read TGTGCCACCAGCAGAGGAGGGTGGAACACCGGGGAGCTGTTTTTT. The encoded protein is CATSRGGWNTGELFF. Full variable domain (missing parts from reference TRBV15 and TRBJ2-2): DAMVIQNPRYQVTQFGKPVTLSCSQTLNHNVMYWYQQKSSQAPKLLFHYYDKDFNNEADTPDNFQSRRPNTSFCFLDIRSPGLGDTAMYLCATSRGGWNTGELFFGEGSRLTVL.

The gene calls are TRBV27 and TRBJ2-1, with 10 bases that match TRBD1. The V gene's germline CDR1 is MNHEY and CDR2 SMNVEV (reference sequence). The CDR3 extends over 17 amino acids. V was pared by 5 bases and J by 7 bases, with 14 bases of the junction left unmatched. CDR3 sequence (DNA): TGTGCCAGCAGTCCATGGGGACAGGGGCCAAAATATAATGAGCAGTTCTTC. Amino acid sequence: CASSPWGQGPKYNEQFF.

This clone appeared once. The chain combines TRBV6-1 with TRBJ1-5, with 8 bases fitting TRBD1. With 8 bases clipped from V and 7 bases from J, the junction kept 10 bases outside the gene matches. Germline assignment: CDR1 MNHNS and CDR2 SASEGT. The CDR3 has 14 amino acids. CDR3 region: CASSQTGAVQPQHF. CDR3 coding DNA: TGTGCCAGCTCCCAGACAGGGGCGGTACAGCCCCAGCATTTT.

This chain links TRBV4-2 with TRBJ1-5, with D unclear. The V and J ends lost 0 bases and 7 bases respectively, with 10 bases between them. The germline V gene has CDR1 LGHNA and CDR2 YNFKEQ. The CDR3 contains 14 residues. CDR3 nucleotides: TGTGCCAGCAGCCAAGATTTAGGCGGGCAGCCCCAGCATTTT. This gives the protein CASSQDLGGQPQHF.

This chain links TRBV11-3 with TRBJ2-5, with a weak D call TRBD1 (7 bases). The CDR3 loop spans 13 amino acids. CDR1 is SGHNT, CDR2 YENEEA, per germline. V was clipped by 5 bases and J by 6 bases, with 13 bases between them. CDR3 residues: CASSGGGGQTQYF. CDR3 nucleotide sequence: TGTGCCAGCAGCGGAGGGGGCGGACAGACCCAGTACTTC.

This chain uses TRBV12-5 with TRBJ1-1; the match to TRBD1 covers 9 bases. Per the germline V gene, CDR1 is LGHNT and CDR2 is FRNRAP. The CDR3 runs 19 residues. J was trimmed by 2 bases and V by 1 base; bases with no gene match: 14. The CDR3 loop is CASGLERGNQGQGNTEAFF. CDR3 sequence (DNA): TGTGCTAGTGGTTTGGAGCGGGGGAACCAGGGACAGGGAAACACTGAAGCTTTCTTT.

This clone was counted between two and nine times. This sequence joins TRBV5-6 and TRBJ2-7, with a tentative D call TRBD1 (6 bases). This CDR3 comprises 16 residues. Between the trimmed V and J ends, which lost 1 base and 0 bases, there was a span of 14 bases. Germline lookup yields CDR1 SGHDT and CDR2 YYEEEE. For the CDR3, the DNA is TGTGCCAGCAGCTTGAGGCCCACAGGGAACTCCTACGAGCAGTACTTC. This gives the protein CASSLRPTGNSYEQYF.

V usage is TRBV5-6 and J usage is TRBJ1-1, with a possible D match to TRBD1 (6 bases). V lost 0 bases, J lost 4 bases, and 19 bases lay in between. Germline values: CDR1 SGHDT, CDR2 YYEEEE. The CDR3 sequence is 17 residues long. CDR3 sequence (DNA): TGTGCCAGCAGCTTGGCGACAGGTATCTCCTGGGGCACTGAAGCTTTCTTT. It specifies CASSLATGISWGTEAFF. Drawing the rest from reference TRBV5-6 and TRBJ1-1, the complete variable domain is DAGVTQSPTHLIKTRGQQVTLRCSPKSGHDTVSWYQQALGQGPQFIFQYYEEEERQRGNFPDRFSGHQFPNYSSELNVNALLLGDSALYLCASSLATGISWGTEAFFGQGTRLTVV.

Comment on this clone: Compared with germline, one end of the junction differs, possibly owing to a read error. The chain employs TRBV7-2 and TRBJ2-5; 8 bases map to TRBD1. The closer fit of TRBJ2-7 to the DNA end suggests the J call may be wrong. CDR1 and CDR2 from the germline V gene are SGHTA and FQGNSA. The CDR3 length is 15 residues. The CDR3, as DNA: TGTGCCAGCAGTTTAGGCAGGGGGCAGGGCGCCGAGCAGTACTTC. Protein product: CASSLGRGQGAEQYF.

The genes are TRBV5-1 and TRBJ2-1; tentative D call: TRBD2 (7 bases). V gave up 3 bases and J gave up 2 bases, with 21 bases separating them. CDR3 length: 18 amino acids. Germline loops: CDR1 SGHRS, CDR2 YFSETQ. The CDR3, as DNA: TGCGCCAGCAGCTGGGGAAGGGGGGGGGCACGAACCTACAATGAGCAGTTCTTC. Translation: CASSWGRGGARTYNEQFF.

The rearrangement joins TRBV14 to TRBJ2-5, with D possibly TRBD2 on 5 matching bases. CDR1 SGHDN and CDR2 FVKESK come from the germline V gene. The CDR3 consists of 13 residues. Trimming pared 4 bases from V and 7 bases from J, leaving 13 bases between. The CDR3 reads CASSPLGIATQYF. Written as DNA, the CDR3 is TGTGCCAGCAGCCCACTAGGGATAGCGACCCAGTACTTC. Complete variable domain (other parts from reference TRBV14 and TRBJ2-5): EAGVTQFPSHSVIEKGQTVTLRCDPISGHDNLYWYRRVMGKEIKFLLHFVKESKQDESGMPNNRFLAERTGGTYSTLKVQPAELEDSGVYFCASSPLGIATQYFGPGTRLLVL.

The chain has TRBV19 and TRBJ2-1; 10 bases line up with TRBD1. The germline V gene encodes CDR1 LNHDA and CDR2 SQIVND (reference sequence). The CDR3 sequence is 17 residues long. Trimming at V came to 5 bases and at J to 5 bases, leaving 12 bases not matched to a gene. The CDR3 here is CASSHNPDRGLDNEQFF. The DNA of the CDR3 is TGTGCCAGTAGTCACAACCCCGACAGGGGGCTAGACAATGAGCAGTTCTTC. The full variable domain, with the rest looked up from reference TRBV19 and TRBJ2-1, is DGGITQSPKYLFRKEGQNVTLSCEQNLNHDAMYWYRQDPGQGLRLIYYSQIVNDFQKGDIAEGYSVSREKKESFPLTVTSAQKNPTAFYLCASSHNPDRGLDNEQFFGPGTRLTVL.

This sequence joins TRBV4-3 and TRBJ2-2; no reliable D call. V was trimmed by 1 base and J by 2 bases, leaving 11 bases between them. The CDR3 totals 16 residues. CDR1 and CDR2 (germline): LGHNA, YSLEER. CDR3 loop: CASSQGRLANTGELFF. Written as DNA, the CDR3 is TGCGCCAGCAGCCAAGGGCGACTCGCCAACACCGGGGAGCTGTTTTTT.

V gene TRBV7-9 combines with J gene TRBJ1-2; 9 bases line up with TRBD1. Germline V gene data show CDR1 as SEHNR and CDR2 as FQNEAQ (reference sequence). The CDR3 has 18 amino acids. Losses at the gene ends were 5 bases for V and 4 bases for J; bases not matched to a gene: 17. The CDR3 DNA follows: TGTGCCAGCAGCCCCGACCTTGGACAGGGGTTTTTAGGCTATGGCTACACCTTC. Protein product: CASSPDLGQGFLGYGYTF.

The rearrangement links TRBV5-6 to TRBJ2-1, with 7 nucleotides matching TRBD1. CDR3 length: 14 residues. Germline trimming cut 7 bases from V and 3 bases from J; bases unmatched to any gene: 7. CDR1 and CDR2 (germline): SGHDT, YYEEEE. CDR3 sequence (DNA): TGTGCCAGCCTTCAGGGGGAAGGCTACAATGAGCAGTTCTTC. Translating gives CASLQGEGYNEQFF.

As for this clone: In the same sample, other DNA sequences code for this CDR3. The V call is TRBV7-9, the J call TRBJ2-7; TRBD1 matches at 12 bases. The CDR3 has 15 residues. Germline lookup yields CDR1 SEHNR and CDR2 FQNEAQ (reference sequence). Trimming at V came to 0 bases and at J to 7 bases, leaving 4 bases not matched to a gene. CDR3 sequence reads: CASSLAGQGAREQYF. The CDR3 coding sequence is TGTGCCAGCAGCTTAGCGGGACAGGGGGCGCGGGAGCAGTACTTC.

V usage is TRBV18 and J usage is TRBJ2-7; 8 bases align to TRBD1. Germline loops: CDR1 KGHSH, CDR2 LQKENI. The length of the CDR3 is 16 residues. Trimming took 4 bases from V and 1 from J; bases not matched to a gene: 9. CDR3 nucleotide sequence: TGTGCCAGCTCACAGAGTGCAGGGGGCGCATCCTACGAGCAGTACTTC. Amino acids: CASSQSAGGASYEQYF. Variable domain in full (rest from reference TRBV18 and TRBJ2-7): NAGVMQNPRHLVRRRGQEARLRCSPMKGHSHVYWYRQLPEEGLKFMVYLQKENIIDESGMPKERFSAEFPKEGPSILRIQQVVRGDSAAYFCASSQSAGGASYEQYFGPGTRLTVT.

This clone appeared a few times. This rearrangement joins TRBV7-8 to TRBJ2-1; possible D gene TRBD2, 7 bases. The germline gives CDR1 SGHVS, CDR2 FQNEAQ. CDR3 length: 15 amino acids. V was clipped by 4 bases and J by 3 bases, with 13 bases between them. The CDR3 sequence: CASSSRGGGYNEQFF. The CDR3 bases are TGTGCCAGCAGCTCCCGCGGGGGCGGCTACAATGAGCAGTTCTTC.

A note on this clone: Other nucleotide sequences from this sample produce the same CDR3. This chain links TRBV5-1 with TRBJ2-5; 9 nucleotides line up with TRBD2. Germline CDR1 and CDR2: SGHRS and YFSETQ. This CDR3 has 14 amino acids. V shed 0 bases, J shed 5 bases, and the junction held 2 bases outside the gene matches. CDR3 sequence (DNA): TGCGCCAGCAGCTTGGTAGCGGGAGCTGAGACCCAGTACTTC. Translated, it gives CASSLVAGAETQYF.

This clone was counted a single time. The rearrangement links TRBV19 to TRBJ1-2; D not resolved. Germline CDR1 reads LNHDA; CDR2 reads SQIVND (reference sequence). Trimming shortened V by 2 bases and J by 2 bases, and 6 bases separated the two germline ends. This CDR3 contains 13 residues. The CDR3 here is CASSILANYGYTF. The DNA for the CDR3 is TGTGCCAGTAGTATATTAGCGAACTATGGCTACACCTTC.

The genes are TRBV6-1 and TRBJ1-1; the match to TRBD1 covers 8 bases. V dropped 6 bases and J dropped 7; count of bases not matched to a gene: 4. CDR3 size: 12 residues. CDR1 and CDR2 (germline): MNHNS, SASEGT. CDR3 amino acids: CASRRTGFEAFF. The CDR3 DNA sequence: TGTGCCAGCAGACGGACAGGGTTTGAAGCTTTCTTT.

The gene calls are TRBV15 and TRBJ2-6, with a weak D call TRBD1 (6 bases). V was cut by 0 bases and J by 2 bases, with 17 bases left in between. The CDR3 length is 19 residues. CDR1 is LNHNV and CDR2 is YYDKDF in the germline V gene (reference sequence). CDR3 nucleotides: TGTGCCACCAGCAGAGATCCCGGACTTGGACAGACTGGGGCCAACGTCCTGACTTTC. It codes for CATSRDPGLGQTGANVLTF.

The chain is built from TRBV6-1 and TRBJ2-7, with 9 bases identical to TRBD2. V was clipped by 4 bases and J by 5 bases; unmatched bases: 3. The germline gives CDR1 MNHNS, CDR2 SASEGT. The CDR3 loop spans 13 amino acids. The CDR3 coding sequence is TGTGCCAGCAGTGTGGAGCGGGGGGACGAGCAGTACTTC. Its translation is CASSVERGDEQYF.

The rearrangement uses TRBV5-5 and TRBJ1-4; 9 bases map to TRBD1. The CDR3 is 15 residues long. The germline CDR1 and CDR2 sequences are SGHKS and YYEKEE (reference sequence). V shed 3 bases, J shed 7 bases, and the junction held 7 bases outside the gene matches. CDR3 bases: TGTGCCAGCAGCTCCACAGGGGGCTACGGTGAAAAACTGTTTTTT. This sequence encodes CASSSTGGYGEKLFF.

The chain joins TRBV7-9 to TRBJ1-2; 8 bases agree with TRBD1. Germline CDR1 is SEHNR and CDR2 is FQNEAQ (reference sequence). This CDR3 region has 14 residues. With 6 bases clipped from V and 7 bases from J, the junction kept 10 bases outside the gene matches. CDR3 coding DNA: TGTGCCAGCAGTTACGGGCAGGGGGCCGTTGGCTACACCTTC. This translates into CASSYGQGAVGYTF.

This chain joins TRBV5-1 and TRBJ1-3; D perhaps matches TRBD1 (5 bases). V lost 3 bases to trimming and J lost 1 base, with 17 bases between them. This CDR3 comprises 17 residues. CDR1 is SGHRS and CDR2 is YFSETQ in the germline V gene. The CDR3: CASSYSTAGKSGNTIYF. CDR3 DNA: TGCGCCAGCAGCTACTCTACGGCAGGGAAATCTGGAAACACCATATATTTT.